This T cell receptor (beta chain) is from a study of CDR3 diversity in severe acne. MiXCR was run by TCRdb on the PCR reads, yielding one entry per CDR3 protein. The data show about 90,000 distinct CDR3 sequences, roughly 49% seen once. In its sample, this clonotype was seen many times. Trimming cost V 4 bases and J 7 bases, with 16 bases left between them. The CDR3 totals 14 residues. The germline CDR1 and CDR2 sequences are WNHNN and SYGVQD (reference sequence). The sequence came from a male donor with severe acne vulgaris. Sequenced input: blood. V usage is TRBV10-1 and J usage is TRBJ1-2; TRBD1 is a possible D gene (5 bases). As DNA, the CDR3 is TGCGCCAGCAGTGGGGACGGCGGGGCCCGTGGCTACACCTTC. It specifies CASSGDGGARGYTF.